The rows below give T cell receptor beta chains drawn from one sample of a study of brain T cells in children with intractable seizures. The table came from immunoSEQ multiplex PCR; TCRdb's copy has only in-frame clones and leaves some out. The sample has fewer than 150,000 clones, under 95% seen once. The input for sequencing was peripheral blood, taken at surgery. Receptors were obtained from a boy younger than two with hemimegalencephaly and intractable seizures. Both conserved end residues are part of each CDR3. The D gene is left open where the match is weak. Size tells how often a clone was seen (once, few, many) or the class of an expanded clone, and some rows leave it out.

j_gene | abundance | d_gene | v_gene | CDR3aa | CDR3nt
TRBJ2-7 | . | TRBD2 | TRBV29-1 | CSVGNLAGGGEQYF | TGCAGCGTTGGTAATCTAGCGGGAGGCGGCGAGCAGTACTTC
TRBJ2-7 | . | TRBD2 | TRBV10-3 | CAISEGGRRHEQYF | TGTGCCATCAGTGAGGGCGGGAGAAGGCACGAGCAGTACTTC
TRBJ2-7 | . | . | TRBV11-2 | CASSLDIGGEQYF | TGTGCCAGCAGCTTAGATATCGGCGGGGAGCAGTACTTC
TRBJ2-2 | . | TRBD1 | TRBV6-4 | CASSPGQGRPNTGELFF | TGTGCCAGCAGTCCGGGACAGGGAAGGCCCAACACCGGGGAGCTGTTTTTT
TRBJ1-6 | . | . | TRBV6-5 | CASSHGEVISPLHF | TGTGCCAGCAGCCACGGGGAGGTTATTTCGCCCCTCCACTTT
TRBJ1-1 | . | . | TRBV23-1 | CASSQLPGAEAFF | TGCGCCAGCAGTCAGCTACCAGGGGCTGAAGCTTTCTTT
TRBJ1-5 | . | . | TRBV11-2 | CASSSGINQPQHF | TGTGCCAGCAGCTCGGGGATCAATCAGCCCCAGCATTTT
TRBJ2-1 | . | . | TRBV6-2/TRBV6-3 | CASSRGNEQFF | TGTGCCAGCAGTCGGGGAAATGAGCAGTTCTTC
TRBJ1-2 | . | . | TRBV27 | CASSLGQAYGYTF | TGTGCCAGCAGTTTAGGGCAGGCATATGGCTACACCTTC
TRBJ1-2 | . | . | TRBV25-1 | CASSEANYGYTF | TGTGCCAGCAGTGAGGCTAACTATGGCTACACCTTC
TRBJ2-4 | . | . | TRBV7-2 | CASSLAIAKNIQYF | TGTGCCAGCAGCTTAGCAATAGCCAAAAACATTCAGTACTTC
TRBJ2-7 | . | . | TRBV29-1 | CSATGTFSYEQYF | TGCAGCGCTACCGGGACCTTCTCCTACGAGCAGTACTTC
TRBJ2-1 | . | . | TRBV28 | CASSQEIALPWNYNEQFF | TGTGCCAGCAGTCAGGAAATAGCGCTCCCCTGGAATTACAATGAGCAGTTCTTC
TRBJ2-5 | . | . | TRBV2 | CASSVVPGNQETQYF | TGTGCCAGCAGTGTCGTCCCGGGAAACCAAGAGACCCAGTACTTC
TRBJ1-6 | . | TRBD1 | TRBV27 | CASSWGTENSPLHF | TGTGCCAGCAGTTGGGGGACAGAGAATTCACCCCTCCACTTT
TRBJ2-7 | . | TRBD2 | TRBV6-1 | CASSEASGSSYEQYF | TGTGCCAGCAGTGAAGCGAGCGGGAGCTCCTACGAGCAGTACTTC
TRBJ1-2 | . | . | TRBV9 | CASSGTPYGYTF | TGTGCCAGCAGCGGTACACCCTATGGCTACACCTTC
TRBJ2-5 | . | . | TRBV14 | CASSQGWSGETQYF | TGTGCCAGCAGCCAAGGGTGGTCCGGAGAGACCCAGTACTTC
TRBJ2-2 | once | TRBD1 | TRBV5-7 | CASSWTGTASPTYGELFF | TGTGCCAGCAGCTGGACCGGGACAGCCTCTCCCACCTACGGGGAGCTGTTTTTT
TRBJ2-2 | . | TRBD1 | TRBV19 | CASSRDRPPITGELFF | TGTGCCAGTAGTAGGGACAGACCCCCGATCACCGGGGAGCTGTTTTTT
TRBJ1-2 | . | TRBD1 | TRBV19 | CASSIVADRGSWGYTF | TGTGCCAGTAGTATTGTGGCGGACAGGGGTTCGTGGGGCTACACCTTC
TRBJ1-4 | . | . | TRBV19 | CASSIDGGPNEKLFF | TGTGCCAGTAGTATAGATGGGGGACCAAATGAAAAACTGTTTTTT
TRBJ2-7 | . | TRBD1 | TRBV11-2 | CASSLGTGAYEQYF | TGTGCCAGCAGCTTAGGGACAGGGGCCTACGAGCAGTACTTC
TRBJ2-5 | . | . | TRBV7-2 | CASSLEARETQYF | TGTGCCAGCAGCTTAGAGGCTCGGGAGACCCAGTACTTC
TRBJ1-5 | . | . | TRBV2 | CASRGDISNQPQHF | TGTGCCAGCCGGGGGGACATCAGCAATCAGCCCCAGCATTTT
TRBJ2-7 | . | . | TRBV7-9 | CASSLAERAYEQYF | TGTGCCAGCAGCTTAGCGGAAAGGGCCTACGAGCAGTACTTC
TRBJ2-7 | . | TRBD1 | TRBV18 | CASSSPDRGGYEQYF | TGTGCCAGCTCATCCCCGGACAGGGGAGGTTACGAGCAGTACTTC
TRBJ2-7 | . | . | TRBV10-3 | CAISPRTADYEQYF | TGTGCCATCAGTCCCCGGACAGCGGACTACGAGCAGTACTTC
TRBJ2-1 | . | TRBD2 | TRBV5-1 | CASSRDSHRLAGGSRSYNEQFF | TGCGCCAGCAGCCGGGACTCACACCGACTAGCGGGAGGGTCCCGCTCCTACAATGAGCAGTTCTTC
TRBJ1-1 | . | . | TRBV27 | CASSLSYAQRAFF | TGTGCCAGCAGTTTATCGTACGCACAAAGAGCTTTCTTT
TRBJ1-1 | . | . | TRBV28 | CASSWTARGTEAFF | TGTGCCAGCAGCTGGACGGCCCGAGGGACTGAAGCTTTCTTT
TRBJ1-1 | . | . | TRBV3-1/TRBV3-2 | CASSQGLGHEGTEAFF | TGTGCCAGCAGCCAAGGCCTGGGGCACGAGGGGACTGAAGCTTTCTTT
TRBJ1-5 | . | . | TRBV6-1 | CASSEHPQGNQPQHF | TGTGCCAGCAGTGAACACCCCCAGGGAAATCAGCCCCAGCATTTT
TRBJ2-3 | . | . | TRBV5-1 | CASSLEWRGGRDTQYF | TGCGCCAGCAGCTTGGAATGGCGCGGAGGTAGAGATACGCAGTATTTT
TRBJ2-7 | . | . | TRBV13 | CASSLQGLVHYEQYF | TGTGCCAGCAGCTTACAGGGGCTAGTTCACTACGAGCAGTACTTC
TRBJ1-3 | . | . | TRBV19 | CASSQGGTGNTIYF | TGTGCCAGTAGTCAGGGCGGCACTGGAAACACCATATATTTT
TRBJ2-3 | . | . | TRBV24-1 | CATSDYSETGTDTQYF | TGTGCCACCAGTGATTACAGTGAAACCGGCACAGATACGCAGTATTTT